The 12 T cell receptor beta chains in this list originate from one sample, sequenced in a study of control samples from healthy donors and cancer patients. Generated by immunoSEQ multiplex PCR, the TCRdb table keeps only in-frame clones and is missing some. The table records some 130,000 clones, about nine tenths of them present only once. The sequencing input was blood. Receptors were obtained from a man aged 35 to 55 in good health.

The chain uses TRBV28 and TRBJ1-3; the match to TRBD1 covers 8 bases. CDR1 and CDR2 (germline): MDHEN, SYDVKM. V was clipped by 5 bases and J by 0 bases; unmatched bases: 6. This CDR3 spans 16 amino acids. The CDR3 DNA reads TGTGCCAGCAGTCCCTTGGACAGGGTCTCTGGAAACACCATATATTTT. Translating gives CASSPLDRVSGNTIYF.

The chain employs TRBV11-1 and TRBJ2-7; tentative D call: TRBD1 (5 bases). CDR3 size: 15 residues. Germline V CDR1 and CDR2: SGHAT, FQDESV (reference sequence). The V and J ends lost 1 base and 4 bases respectively, with 14 bases between them. In DNA form, the CDR3 reads TGTGCCAGCAGCTTAGATGGACATACAGAGTACGAGCAGTACTTC. Translated, it gives CASSLDGHTEYEQYF.

The V and J genes are TRBV3-1 (or the pseudogene TRBV3-2) and TRBJ2-5; TRBD2 aligns across 10 bases. Germline V gene data show CDR1 as LGHDT and CDR2 as YNNKEL (reference sequence). With 2 bases clipped from V and 7 bases from J, the junction kept 10 bases outside the gene matches. The length of the CDR3 is 16 residues. CDR3 loop: CASSQSSRGLAVTQYF. CDR3 DNA sequence: TGTGCCAGCAGCCAAAGTAGTCGTGGACTAGCGGTGACCCAGTACTTC.

This chain uses TRBV12-3 or TRBV12-4 with TRBJ1-1; D not certain. This CDR3 is built from 13 residues. Trimming took off 6 bases at V and 0 bases at J, with 8 bases between the two ends. The chain's CDR3 is CASRPSVNTEAFF. The CDR3 DNA is TGTGCCAGCAGGCCCAGTGTGAACACTGAAGCTTTCTTT.

The rearrangement links TRBV9 to TRBJ2-2; 10 positions match TRBD1. V trimming: 5 bases; J trimming: 2 bases; junction bases outside the gene matches: 6. This CDR3 has 16 residues. In germline, CDR1 is SGDLS, CDR2 YYNGEE. The chain's CDR3 is CASRAGQGGNTGELFF. CDR3 nucleotides: TGTGCCAGCAGGGCAGGACAGGGGGGAAACACCGGGGAGCTGTTTTTT.

In this sample, this clone turned up once. This chain links TRBV4-1 with TRBJ1-3, with D maybe TRBD1 (5 bases). Per the germline V gene, CDR1 is MGHRA and CDR2 is YSYEKL. V was shortened by 1 base and J by 3 bases, with 13 bases between the two germline ends. The CDR3 consists of 16 residues. In DNA form, the CDR3 reads TGCGCCAGCAGCCAAGTCGGCACAGGTGGTGGAAACACCATATATTTT. Its protein is CASSQVGTGGGNTIYF.

This clone appeared once. This chain joins TRBV30 and TRBJ2-5; 7 positions agree with TRBD2. The V gene's germline CDR1 is GTSNPN and CDR2 SVGIG (reference sequence). The CDR3 sequence is 16 residues long. Unmatched junction bases numbered 14, after V lost 2 bases and J lost 5 bases. CDR3 bases: TGTGCCTGGAGTCTAGACTGGGGGGGTGGTTGGGAGACCCAGTACTTC. It translates to CAWSLDWGGGWETQYF.

The chain couples TRBV19 to TRBJ2-3; D unclear. Deletions cut 1 base from V and 0 bases from J, with 11 bases between. The CDR3 extends over 16 amino acids. Germline CDR1 and CDR2: LNHDA and SQIVND (reference sequence). The CDR3 DNA reads as TGTGCCAGTAGTATAGGGGGTGGCATCAGCACAGATACGCAGTATTTT. This encodes CASSIGGGISTDTQYF.

The genes are TRBV28 and TRBJ1-6; D perhaps matches TRBD1 (5 bases). This CDR3 has 13 residues. V was clipped by 5 bases and J by 10 bases, with 12 bases between them. The germline CDR1 and CDR2 sequences are MDHEN and SYDVKM. CDR3 bases: TGTGCCAGCAGTCTCAGGGTTGGATCACCCCTCCACTTT. This codes for CASSLRVGSPLHF.

CDR3 nucleotides: TGTGCCAGTAGTCCTAGCAGCTCCTATAATTCACCCCTCCACTTT. Residues: CASSPSSSYNSPLHF. The V and J genes are TRBV19 and TRBJ1-6; the D is unclear. This CDR3 contains 15 residues. Trimming cost V 5 bases and J 0 bases, with 8 bases left between them. Per germline, CDR1 LNHDA and CDR2 SQIVND (reference sequence).

This clone has more than one count but fewer than ten. The rearrangement links TRBV29-1 to TRBJ1-1; TRBD1 agrees at 8 bases. CDR3 length equals 13 residues. V was clipped by 6 bases and J by 1 base; unmatched bases: 4. Germline V gene lookup returns CDR1 SQVTM and CDR2 ANQGSEA. The CDR3 loop is CSVVRGPNTEAFF. CDR3 DNA: TGCAGCGTAGTCAGGGGGCCGAACACTGAAGCTTTCTTT.

There are a few counts of this clone. The chain employs TRBV6-1 and TRBJ2-2; D gene uncertain. V lost 2 bases, J lost 0 bases, and 13 bases lay in between. Per the germline V gene, CDR1 is MNHNS and CDR2 is SASEGT. CDR3 length equals 17 residues. The DNA for the CDR3 is TGTGCCAGCAGTGAAAGGGCGGTAAGCGCGAACACCGGGGAGCTGTTTTTT. It codes for CASSERAVSANTGELFF.